This record looks at one T cell receptor beta chain sequence and its context. Its antigen is not identified. The germline V gene has CDR1 MNHEY and CDR2 SVGEGT. This CDR3 region has 14 residues. Trimming shortened V by 0 bases and J by 10 bases, and 13 bases separated the two germline ends. TCRdb redid the calling of the 5' RACE reads with MiXCR, one entry per CDR3 protein. Of roughly 230,000 distinct CDR3 sequences listed, about 9% are singletons. The data derive from a study of identical twins. Regarding the study as a whole: The more abundant beta clonotypes in cord blood had fewer insertions, and memory repertoires did not show this.

These data also formed part of another study, on yellow fever vaccine responses in identical twins.

The sample taken for sequencing was CD8+ T cells sorted from blood. The TCR was taken from a woman aged 18-29 years in good health. V usage is TRBV6-2 or TRBV6-3 and J usage is TRBJ2-1; D call uncertain. The CDR3 loop is CASSYSSWVGEQFF. CDR3 bases: TGTGCCAGCAGTTACTCGAGTTGGGTTGGCGAGCAGTTCTTC.